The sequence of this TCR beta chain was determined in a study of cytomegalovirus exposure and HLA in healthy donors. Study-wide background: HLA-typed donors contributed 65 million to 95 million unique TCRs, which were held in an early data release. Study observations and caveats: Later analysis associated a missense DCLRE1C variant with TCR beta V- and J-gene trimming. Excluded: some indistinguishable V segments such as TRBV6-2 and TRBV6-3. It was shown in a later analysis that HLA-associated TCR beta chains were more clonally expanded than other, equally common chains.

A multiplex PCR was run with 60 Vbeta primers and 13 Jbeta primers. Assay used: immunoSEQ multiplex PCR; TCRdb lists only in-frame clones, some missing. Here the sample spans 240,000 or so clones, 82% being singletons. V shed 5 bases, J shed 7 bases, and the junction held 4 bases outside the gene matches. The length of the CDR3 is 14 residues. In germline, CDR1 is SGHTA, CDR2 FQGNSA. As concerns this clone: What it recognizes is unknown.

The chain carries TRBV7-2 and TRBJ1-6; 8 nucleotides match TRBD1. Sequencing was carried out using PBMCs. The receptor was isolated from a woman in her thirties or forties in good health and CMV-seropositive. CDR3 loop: CASSQDRANSPLHF. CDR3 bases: TGTGCCAGCAGCCAGGACAGGGCCAATTCACCCCTCCACTTT.